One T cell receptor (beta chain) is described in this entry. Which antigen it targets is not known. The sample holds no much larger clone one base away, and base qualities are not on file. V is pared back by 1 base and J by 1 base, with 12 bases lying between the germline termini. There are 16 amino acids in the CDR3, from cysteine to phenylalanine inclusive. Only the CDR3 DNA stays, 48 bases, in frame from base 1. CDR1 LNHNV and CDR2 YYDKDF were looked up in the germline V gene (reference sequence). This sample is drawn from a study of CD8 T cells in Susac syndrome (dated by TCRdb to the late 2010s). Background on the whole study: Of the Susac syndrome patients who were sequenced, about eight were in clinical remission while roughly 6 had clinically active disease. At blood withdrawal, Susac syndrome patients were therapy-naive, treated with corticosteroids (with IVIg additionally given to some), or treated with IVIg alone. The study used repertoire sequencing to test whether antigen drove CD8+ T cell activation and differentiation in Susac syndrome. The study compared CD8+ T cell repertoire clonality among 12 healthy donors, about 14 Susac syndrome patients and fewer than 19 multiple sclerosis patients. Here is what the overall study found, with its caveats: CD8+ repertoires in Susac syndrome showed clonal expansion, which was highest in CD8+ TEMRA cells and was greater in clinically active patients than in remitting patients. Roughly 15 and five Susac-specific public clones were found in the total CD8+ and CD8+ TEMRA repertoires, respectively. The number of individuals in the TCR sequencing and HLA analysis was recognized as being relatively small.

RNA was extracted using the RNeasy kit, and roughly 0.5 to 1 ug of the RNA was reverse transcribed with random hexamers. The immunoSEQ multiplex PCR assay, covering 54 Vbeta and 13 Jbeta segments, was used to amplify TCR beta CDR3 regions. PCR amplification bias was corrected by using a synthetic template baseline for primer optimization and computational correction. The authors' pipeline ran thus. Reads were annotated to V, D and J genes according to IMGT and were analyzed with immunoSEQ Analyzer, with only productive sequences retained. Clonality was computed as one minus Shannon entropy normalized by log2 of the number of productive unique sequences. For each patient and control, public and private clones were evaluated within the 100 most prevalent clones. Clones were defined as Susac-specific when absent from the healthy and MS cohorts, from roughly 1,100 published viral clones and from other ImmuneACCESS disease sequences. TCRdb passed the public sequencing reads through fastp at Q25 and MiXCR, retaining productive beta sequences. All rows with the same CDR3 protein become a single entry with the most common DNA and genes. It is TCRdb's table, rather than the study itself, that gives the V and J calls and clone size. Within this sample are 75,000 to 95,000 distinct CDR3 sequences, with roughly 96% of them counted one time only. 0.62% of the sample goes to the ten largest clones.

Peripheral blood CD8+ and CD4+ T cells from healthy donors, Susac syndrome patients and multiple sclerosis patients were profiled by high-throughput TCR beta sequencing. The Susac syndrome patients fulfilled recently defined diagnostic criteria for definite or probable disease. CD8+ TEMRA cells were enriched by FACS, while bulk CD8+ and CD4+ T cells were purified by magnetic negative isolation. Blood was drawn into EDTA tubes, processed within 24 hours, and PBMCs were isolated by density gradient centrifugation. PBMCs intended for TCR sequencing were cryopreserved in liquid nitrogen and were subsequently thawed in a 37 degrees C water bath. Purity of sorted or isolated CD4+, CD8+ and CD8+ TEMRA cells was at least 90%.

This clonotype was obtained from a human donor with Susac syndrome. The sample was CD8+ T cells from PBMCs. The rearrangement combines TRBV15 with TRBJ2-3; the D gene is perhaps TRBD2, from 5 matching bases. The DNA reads TGTGCCACCAGCAGAGTCTCTGCGGGTGGCACAGATACGCAGTATTTT. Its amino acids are CATSRVSAGGTDTQYF.